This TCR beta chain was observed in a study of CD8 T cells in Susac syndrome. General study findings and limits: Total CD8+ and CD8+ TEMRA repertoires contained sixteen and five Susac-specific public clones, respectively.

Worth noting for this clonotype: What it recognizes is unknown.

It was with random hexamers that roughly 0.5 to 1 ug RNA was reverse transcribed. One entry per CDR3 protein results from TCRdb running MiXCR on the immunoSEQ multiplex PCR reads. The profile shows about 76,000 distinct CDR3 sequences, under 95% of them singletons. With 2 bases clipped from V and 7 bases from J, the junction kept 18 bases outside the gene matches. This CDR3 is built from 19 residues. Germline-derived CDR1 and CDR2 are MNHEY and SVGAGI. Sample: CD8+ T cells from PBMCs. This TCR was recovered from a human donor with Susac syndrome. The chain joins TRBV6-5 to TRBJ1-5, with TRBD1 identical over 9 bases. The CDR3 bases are TGTGCCAGCAGTTACCATCAACCCTCCGGGGACAGGGAAAAACAGCCCCAGCATTTT. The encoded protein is CASSYHQPSGDREKQPQHF.